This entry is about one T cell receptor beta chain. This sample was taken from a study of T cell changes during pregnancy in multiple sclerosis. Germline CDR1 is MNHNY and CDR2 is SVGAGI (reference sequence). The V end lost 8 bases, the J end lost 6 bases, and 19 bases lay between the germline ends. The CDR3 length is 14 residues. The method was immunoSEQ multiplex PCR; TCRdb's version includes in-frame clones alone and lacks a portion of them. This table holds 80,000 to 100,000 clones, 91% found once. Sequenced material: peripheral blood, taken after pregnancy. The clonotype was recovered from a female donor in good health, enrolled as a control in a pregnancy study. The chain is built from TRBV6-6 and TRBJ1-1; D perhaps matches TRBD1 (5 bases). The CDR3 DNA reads TGTGCCAGCCTAAGTCCAGGGAAGATTTCTGAAGCTTTCTTT. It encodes CASLSPGKISEAFF.